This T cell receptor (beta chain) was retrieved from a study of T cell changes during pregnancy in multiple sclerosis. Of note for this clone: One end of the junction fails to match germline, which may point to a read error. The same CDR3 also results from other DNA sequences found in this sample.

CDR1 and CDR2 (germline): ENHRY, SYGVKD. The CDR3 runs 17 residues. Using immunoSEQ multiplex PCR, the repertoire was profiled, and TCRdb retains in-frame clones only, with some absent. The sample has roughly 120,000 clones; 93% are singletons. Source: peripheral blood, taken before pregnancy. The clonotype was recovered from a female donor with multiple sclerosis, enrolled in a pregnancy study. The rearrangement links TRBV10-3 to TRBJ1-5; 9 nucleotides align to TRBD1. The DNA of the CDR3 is TGCGCCATCAGTTCCTCGGCAGGACAGGGGATGAATCAGCCCCAGCATTTT. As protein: CAISSSAGQGMNQPQHF.